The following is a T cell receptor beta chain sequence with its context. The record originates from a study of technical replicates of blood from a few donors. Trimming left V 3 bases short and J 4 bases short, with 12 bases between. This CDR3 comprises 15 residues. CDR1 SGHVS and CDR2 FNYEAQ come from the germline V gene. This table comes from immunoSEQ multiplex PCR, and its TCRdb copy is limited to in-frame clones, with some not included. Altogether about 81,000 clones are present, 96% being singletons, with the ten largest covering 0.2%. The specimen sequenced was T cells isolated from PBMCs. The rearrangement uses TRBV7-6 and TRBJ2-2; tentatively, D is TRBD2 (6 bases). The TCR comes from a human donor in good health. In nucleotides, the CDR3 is TGTGCCAGCAGCTTTGCCAGGAGGGGCACCGGGGAGCTGTTTTTT. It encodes CASSFARRGTGELFF.